Listed here are 27 T cell receptor beta chains from one sample, sequenced in a study of blood T cell repertoires in COVID-19 (dated by TCRdb to the early 2020s). Library preparation employed the immunoSEQ multiplex PCR assay. Entries here come from immuneACCESS through TCRdb and include only in-frame sequences with V and J called. Some clones fail to appear in such tables; in the studies checked, an unresolved V gene covers under half of the shortfall, and the cause of the remainder is unknown. The sample yields some 120,000 clones; approximately 90% were counted once. Around 30% of the sample is in the top ten clones. Sequencing input: peripheral blood. The receptors stem from a man between 65 and 85 years old with active or convalescent COVID-19.

As DNA, the CDR3 is TGTGCCACCCCCAAGAGGGACTCCGACACCGGGGAGCTGTTTTTT. The encoded protein is CATPKRDSDTGELFF. This chain joins TRBV19 and TRBJ2-2; a weak D match, TRBD2 (6 bases). There are 15 residues in the CDR3. The V and J ends lost 10 bases and 3 bases respectively, with 18 bases between them. Germline CDR1 reads LNHDA; CDR2 reads SQIVND (reference sequence).

The chain uses TRBV9 and TRBJ2-1, with TRBD2 matching 11 bases. Germline values: CDR1 SGDLS, CDR2 YYNGEE. J was trimmed by 4 bases and V by 1 base; bases with no gene match: 7. This CDR3 contains 17 residues. The CDR3 DNA sequence: TGTGCCAGCAGCGTAAGGGGGGGGACTAGCGGATACAATGAGCAGTTCTTC. Translation: CASSVRGGTSGYNEQFF.

This rearrangement joins TRBV4-1 to TRBJ2-5; D is uncertain. Germline CDR1 reads MGHRA; CDR2 reads YSYEKL. The CDR3 loop spans 13 amino acids. The ends were cut back, 1 base at V and 2 bases at J, with 5 bases in the middle. CDR3 protein: CASSQVQQETQYF. The CDR3 nucleotides are TGCGCCAGCAGCCAAGTCCAGCAAGAGACCCAGTACTTC.

Written as DNA, the CDR3 is TGTGCCAGCAGCAGGACAGGGGCCTCCTATAGTGCCCAGTACTTC. This gives the protein CASSRTGASYSAQYF. The rearrangement uses TRBV6-5 and TRBJ2-5, with 9 bases identical to TRBD1. The CDR3 has 15 amino acids. Germline CDR1 reads MNHEY; CDR2 reads SVGAGI. After removal of 6 bases from V and 9 bases from J, the junction contained 14 bases not matched to a gene.

The chain links TRBV5-8 to TRBJ2-7, with no clear D. CDR1 and CDR2 from the germline V gene are SGHTS and YDEGEE. V lost 0 bases and J 1 base, leaving 5 bases between the germline ends. CDR3 size: 13 residues. CDR3 in amino acids: CASSLGRSYEQYF. The CDR3 nucleotides are TGTGCCAGCAGCTTGGGGCGGTCCTACGAGCAGTACTTC.

The V and J genes are TRBV4-1 and TRBJ2-7; D uncertain. The CDR3 is made up of 14 amino acids. Germline lookup yields CDR1 MGHRA and CDR2 YSYEKL. V was clipped by 1 base and J by 2 bases, with 9 bases between them. The CDR3, as DNA: TGCGCCAGCAGCCAAGCTCACAGTGCCTACGAGCAGTACTTC. The encoded protein is CASSQAHSAYEQYF.

V usage is TRBV12-5 and J usage is TRBJ2-6; D uncertain. The CDR3 has 13 amino acids. Germline-derived CDR1 and CDR2 are LGHNT and FRNRAP. V lost 8 bases and J 0 bases, leaving 5 bases between the germline ends. The CDR3 nucleotides are TGTGCTAGTTCAGACTCTGGGGCCAACGTCCTGACTTTC. Encoded protein: CASSDSGANVLTF.

This sequence joins TRBV4-1 and TRBJ2-2; D possibly corresponds to TRBD2 (6 bases). The CDR3 spans 19 residues. V lost 1 base and J lost 7, with 25 bases in between. Germline V gene data show CDR1 as MGHRA and CDR2 as YSYEKL. In DNA, the CDR3 is TGCGCCAGCAGCCAAGGCACGAAGGGGCTAGCGTCTTTTGGCGGGGAGCTGTTTTTT. This codes for CASSQGTKGLASFGGELFF.

The rearrangement uses TRBV19 and TRBJ2-3; a weak D match, TRBD2 (5 bases). CDR3 length equals 13 residues. Germline V gene sequence: CDR1 LNHDA, CDR2 SQIVND (reference sequence). Trimming cost V 7 bases and J 1 base, with 9 bases left between them. CDR3 in DNA: TGTGCCAGTAAGTTCGGGGGCACAGATACGCAGTATTTT. It specifies CASKFGGTDTQYF.

The chain links TRBV5-8 to TRBJ2-7; D gene unclear. Deletions cut 0 bases from V and 2 bases from J, with 15 bases between. Germline V gene lookup returns CDR1 SGHTS and CDR2 YDEGEE. CDR3 size: 16 residues. The CDR3 region is CASSLGRRNIPYEQYF. CDR3 bases: TGTGCCAGCAGCTTGGGACGGCGGAACATCCCCTACGAGCAGTACTTC.

CDR3: CASGLEGKSAREGSGNTIYF. In nucleotides, the CDR3 is TGTGCTAGTGGTTTGGAGGGAAAGAGTGCGCGGGAAGGCTCTGGAAACACCATATATTTT. The chain uses TRBV12-5 and TRBJ1-3; D uncertain. Trimming took 1 base from V and 0 from J, leaving 22 bases between them. The V gene's germline CDR1 is LGHNT and CDR2 FRNRAP. This CDR3 comprises 20 residues. Combining the CDR3 with reference TRBV12-5 and TRBJ1-3 gives the whole variable domain DARVTQTPRHKVTEMGQEVTMRCQPILGHNTVFWYRQTMMQGLELLAYFRNRAPLDDSGMPKDRFSAEMPDATLATLKIQPSEPRDSAVYFCASGLEGKSAREGSGNTIYFGEGSWLTVV.

The chain has TRBV6-6 and TRBJ2-7; D unclear. The CDR3 runs to 14 residues. The germline V gene encodes CDR1 MNHNY and CDR2 SVGAGI (reference sequence). The V end lost 2 bases, the J end lost 3 bases, and 11 bases lay between the germline ends. The CDR3 here is CASSYPEAGYEQYF. The CDR3 DNA is TGTGCCAGCAGTTACCCCGAAGCAGGCTACGAGCAGTACTTC.

The V call is TRBV3-1 (or the pseudogene TRBV3-2), the J call TRBJ2-3, with D unclear. V lost 6 bases, J lost 2 bases, and 18 bases lay in between. Germline assignment: CDR1 LGHDT and CDR2 YNNKEL (reference sequence). The CDR3 contains 16 residues. Written as DNA, the CDR3 is TGTGCCAGCAGTCGTAGAGCCTTAGAGGCCACAGATACGCAGTATTTT. Translating it yields CASSRRALEATDTQYF.

This clone has a single count. The J gene is TRBJ2-3, the V gene TRBV28; 9 positions agree with TRBD2. V lost 2 bases and J lost 6; bases outside the gene matches: 9. The CDR3 totals 16 residues. The V gene's germline CDR1 is MDHEN and CDR2 SYDVKM. The CDR3 spells CASSLPGGRAGDTQYF. DNA for the CDR3: TGTGCCAGCAGTTTACCTGGCGGGAGGGCCGGGGATACGCAGTATTTT.

The CDR3 DNA reads as TGTGCCAGCTCACCGACTAGCGGGAGGACCTACAATGAGCAGTTCTTC. Its translation is CASSPTSGRTYNEQFF. This sequence joins TRBV18 and TRBJ2-1, with 13 positions matching TRBD2. In germline, CDR1 is KGHSH, CDR2 LQKENI. The CDR3 spans 16 residues. J lost 2 bases, V lost 3 bases, and 1 base had no gene match.

The V gene is TRBV28, the J gene TRBJ1-6; D is possibly TRBD1 (5 bases). V gave up 2 bases and J gave up 1 base, with 12 bases separating them. The length of the CDR3 is 17 residues. Germline CDR1 MDHEN, CDR2 SYDVKM. The CDR3 region is CASSLGGGGSYNSPLHF. CDR3 nucleotides: TGTGCCAGCAGTTTAGGTGGGGGGGGTTCCTATAATTCACCCCTCCACTTT. Combining the CDR3 with reference TRBV28 and TRBJ1-6 gives the whole variable domain DVKVTQSSRYLVKRTGEKVFLECVQDMDHENMFWYRQDPGLGLRLIYFSYDVKMKEKGDIPEGYSVSREKKERFSLILESASTNQTSMYLCASSLGGGGSYNSPLHFGNGTRLTVT.

The chain uses TRBV5-1 and TRBJ2-3; D is perhaps TRBD2 (6 bases). This CDR3 is 14 amino acids long. Germline V gene sequence: CDR1 SGHRS, CDR2 YFSETQ. Trimming removed 5 bases from V and 0 bases from J, with 10 bases in between. CDR3 coding DNA: TGCGCCAGCAGGGAGGGACCTAGCACAGATACGCAGTATTTT. Its translation is CASREGPSTDTQYF.

The chain joins TRBV19 to TRBJ1-1; the match to TRBD1 covers 8 bases. Germline-derived CDR1 and CDR2 are LNHDA and SQIVND (reference sequence). The CDR3 length is 16 residues. The V and J ends lost 7 bases and 4 bases, in that order; junction bases with no gene match: 14. In nucleotides, the CDR3 is TGTGCCAGTACGGCAGGGGGCCTGCTCTTTGGCACTGAAGCTTTCTTT. It is translated as CASTAGGLLFGTEAFF.

This rearrangement joins TRBV11-2 to TRBJ2-3; 10 nucleotides align to TRBD2. Germline-derived CDR1 and CDR2 are SGHAT and FQNNGV. Trimming removed 3 bases from V and 2 bases from J; junction bases left unmatched: 2. This CDR3 is built from 15 residues. The chain's CDR3 is CASSFGLADTDTQYF. CDR3 nucleotide sequence: TGTGCCAGCAGCTTCGGACTAGCGGACACAGATACGCAGTATTTT.

The rearrangement uses TRBV11-2 and TRBJ2-7; TRBD2 matches at 8 bases. The CDR3 runs 15 residues. V gave up 0 bases and J gave up 3 bases; unmatched junction bases: 4. Germline lookup yields CDR1 SGHAT and CDR2 FQNNGV. The CDR3 nucleotides are TGTGCCAGCAGCTTAGAACCGGGAGGGTACTACGAGCAGTACTTC. It specifies CASSLEPGGYYEQYF.

The V gene is TRBV4-2, the J gene TRBJ1-4; 8 nucleotides align to TRBD1. Germline CDR1 reads LGHNA; CDR2 reads YNFKEQ. This CDR3 is 17 amino acids long. V was pared by 1 base and J by 8 bases, with 12 bases of the junction left unmatched. The CDR3 spells CASSQGPDRVIDEKLFF. CDR3 DNA sequence: TGTGCCAGCAGCCAAGGGCCGGACAGGGTGATAGACGAAAAACTGTTTTTT.

The chain joins TRBV7-9 to TRBJ2-1; D unresolved. This CDR3 contains 17 residues. Trimming pared 1 base from V and 0 bases from J, leaving 13 bases between. Looked up from germline, CDR1 is SEHNR and CDR2 is FQNEAQ (reference sequence). In nucleotides, the CDR3 is TGTGCCAGCAGCTTAGTCGTAGAACCGAGCTCCTACAATGAGCAGTTCTTC. This translates into CASSLVVEPSSYNEQFF.

The rearrangement links TRBV5-1 to TRBJ1-2; 8 positions match TRBD1. The V segment lost 2 bases and the J segment 6 bases; nucleotides outside the gene matches: 15. The V gene's germline CDR1 is SGHRS and CDR2 YFSETQ. The CDR3 runs to 17 residues. For the CDR3, the DNA is TGCGCCAGCAGCTTAACCAGCCAGGACAGGGCGGAGAATGGCTACACCTTC. Translated: CASSLTSQDRAENGYTF.

CDR3 coding DNA: TGTGCCATCAGTGAGAAGGGCGGGTTGAACACTGAAGCTTTCTTT. Translating gives CAISEKGGLNTEAFF. The chain is built from TRBV10-3 and TRBJ1-1; D not certain. V lost 2 bases and J lost 0, with 10 bases in between. Germline lookup yields CDR1 ENHRY and CDR2 SYGVKD. The CDR3 is made up of 15 amino acids.

This chain uses TRBV3-1 (or the pseudogene TRBV3-2) with TRBJ2-1; possible D gene TRBD2, 6 bases. CDR3 length: 15 residues. V dropped 2 bases and J dropped 3 bases, with 11 bases sitting between them. CDR1 is LGHDT and CDR2 is YNNKEL in the germline V gene (reference sequence). CDR3 protein: CASSQSPEGYNEQFF. CDR3 sequence (DNA): TGTGCCAGCAGCCAAAGCCCGGAGGGCTACAATGAGCAGTTCTTC.

The chain joins TRBV28 to TRBJ1-5, with TRBD1 matching 10 bases. The length of the CDR3 is 15 residues. CDR1 MDHEN and CDR2 SYDVKM come from the germline V gene. J was trimmed by 6 bases and V by 2 bases; bases with no gene match: 4. The CDR3 bases are TGTGCCAGCAGTTTACCAGGGACAGGGGCTCAGCCCCAGCATTTT. This encodes CASSLPGTGAQPQHF.

The rearrangement links TRBV15 to TRBJ2-1, with 7 positions matching TRBD2. Germline CDR1 and CDR2: LNHNV and YYDKDF (reference sequence). J lost 5 bases, V lost 0 bases, and 1 base had no gene match. The CDR3 contains 14 residues. As DNA, the CDR3 is TGTGCCACCAGCAGAGATGGGAGGGACAATGAGCAGTTCTTC. The encoded protein is CATSRDGRDNEQFF.